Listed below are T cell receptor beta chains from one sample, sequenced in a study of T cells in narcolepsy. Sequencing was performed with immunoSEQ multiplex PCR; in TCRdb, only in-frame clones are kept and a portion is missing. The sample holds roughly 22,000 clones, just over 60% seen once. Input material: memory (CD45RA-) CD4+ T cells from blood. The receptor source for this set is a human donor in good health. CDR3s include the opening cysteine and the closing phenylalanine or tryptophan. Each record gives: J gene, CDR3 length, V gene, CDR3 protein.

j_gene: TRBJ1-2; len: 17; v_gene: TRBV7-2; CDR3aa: CASSLVGGPEQRRGYTF
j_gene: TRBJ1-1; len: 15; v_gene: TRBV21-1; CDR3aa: CASSNRGRVNTEAFF
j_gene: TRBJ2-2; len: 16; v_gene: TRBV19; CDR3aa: CASSILYPGRDGELFF
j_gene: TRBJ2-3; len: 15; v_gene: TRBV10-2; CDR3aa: CASSTNRRYSDTQYF
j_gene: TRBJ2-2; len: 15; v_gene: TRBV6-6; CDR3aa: CASRTGGADTGELFF
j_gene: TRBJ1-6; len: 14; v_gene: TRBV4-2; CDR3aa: CASSLPARDSPLHF
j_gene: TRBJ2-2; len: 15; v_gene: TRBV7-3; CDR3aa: CASSPGGFSSGELFF
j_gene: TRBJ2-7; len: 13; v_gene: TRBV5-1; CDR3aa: CASSLVTGEKQYF
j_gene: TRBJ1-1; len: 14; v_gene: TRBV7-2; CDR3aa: CASSSGGGRTEAFF
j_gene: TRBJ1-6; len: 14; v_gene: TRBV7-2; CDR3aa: CASSSLTGNSPLHF
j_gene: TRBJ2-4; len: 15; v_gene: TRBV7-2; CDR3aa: CASKPMEVAKNIQYF
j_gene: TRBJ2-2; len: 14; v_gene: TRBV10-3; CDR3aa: CAIKSSTNTGELFF
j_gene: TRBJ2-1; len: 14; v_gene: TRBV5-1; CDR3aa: CASTRAGGLDEQFF
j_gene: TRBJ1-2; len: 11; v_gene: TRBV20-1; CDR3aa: CSALGRKGYTF
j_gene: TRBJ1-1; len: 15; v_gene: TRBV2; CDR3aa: CASSATAPQNTEAFF
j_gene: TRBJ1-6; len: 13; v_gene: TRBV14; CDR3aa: CASSQSQYSPLHF
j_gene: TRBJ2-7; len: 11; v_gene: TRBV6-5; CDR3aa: CASSSTYEQYF
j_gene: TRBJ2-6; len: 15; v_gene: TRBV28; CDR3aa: CASRQGEAGANVLTF
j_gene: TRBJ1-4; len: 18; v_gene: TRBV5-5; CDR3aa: CASSLGLLSRGTNEKLFF
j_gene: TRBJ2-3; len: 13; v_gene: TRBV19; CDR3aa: CASSGLDGGTQYF
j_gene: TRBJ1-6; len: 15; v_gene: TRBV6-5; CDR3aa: CASRTAGDLNSPLHF
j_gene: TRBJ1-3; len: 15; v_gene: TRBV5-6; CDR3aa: CASSFRAGLGNTIYF
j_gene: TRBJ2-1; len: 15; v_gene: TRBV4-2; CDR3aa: CASSQAGGVGNEQFF